This TCR beta chain was identified during a study of OX40 agonist ivuxolimab in advanced cancers. Assay: immunoSEQ multiplex PCR; the TCRdb copy retains only in-frame clones and omits some. The data hold some 50,000 clones, with around 88% observed a single time. Autoimmune disease history or systemic immunosuppression meant exclusion. Blood draws occurred at baseline, cycle 4 day 1, and cycle 7 day 1. The CDR3 sequence is 16 residues long. Germline CDR1 and CDR2: SGHRS and YFSETQ. Germline trimming cut 1 base from V and 0 bases from J; bases unmatched to any gene: 6. This chain joins TRBV5-1 and TRBJ2-5, with 7 bases identical to TRBD2. The TCR was taken from an adult with an advanced solid tumor such as melanoma, head and neck, liver or kidney cancer. Source: CD4+ or CD8+ T cells sorted from blood, taken in a trial of the OX40 agonist ivuxolimab. The CDR3, as DNA: TGCGCCAGCAGCTTGAACCTAGCGGATAACCAAGAGACCCAGTACTTC. This translates into CASSLNLADNQETQYF.